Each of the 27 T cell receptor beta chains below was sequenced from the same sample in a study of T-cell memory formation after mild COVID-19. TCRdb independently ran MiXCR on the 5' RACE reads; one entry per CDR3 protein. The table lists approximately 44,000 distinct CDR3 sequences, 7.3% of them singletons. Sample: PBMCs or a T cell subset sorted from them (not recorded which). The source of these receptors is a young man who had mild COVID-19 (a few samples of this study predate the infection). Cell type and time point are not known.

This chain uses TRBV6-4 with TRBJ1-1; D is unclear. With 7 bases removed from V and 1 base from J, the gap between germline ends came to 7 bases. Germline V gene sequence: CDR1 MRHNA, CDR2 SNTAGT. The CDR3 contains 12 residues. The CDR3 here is CASNCWNTEAFF. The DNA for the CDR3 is TGTGCCAGCAACTGTTGGAACACTGAAGCTTTCTTT.

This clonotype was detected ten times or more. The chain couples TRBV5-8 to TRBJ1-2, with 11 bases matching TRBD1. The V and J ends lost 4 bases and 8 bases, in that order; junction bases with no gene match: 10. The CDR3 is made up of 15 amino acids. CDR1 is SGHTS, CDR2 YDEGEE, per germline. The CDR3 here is CASSATGQGVKGYTF. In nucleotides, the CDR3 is TGTGCCAGCAGCGCCACGGGACAGGGGGTAAAGGGCTACACCTTC.

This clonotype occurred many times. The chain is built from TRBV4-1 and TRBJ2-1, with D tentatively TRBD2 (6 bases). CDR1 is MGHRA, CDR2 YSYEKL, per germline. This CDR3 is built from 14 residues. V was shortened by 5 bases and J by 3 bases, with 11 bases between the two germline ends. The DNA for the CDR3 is TGCGCCAGCAGCGTCGGGGGAGTCTACAATGAGCAGTTCTTC. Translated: CASSVGGVYNEQFF.

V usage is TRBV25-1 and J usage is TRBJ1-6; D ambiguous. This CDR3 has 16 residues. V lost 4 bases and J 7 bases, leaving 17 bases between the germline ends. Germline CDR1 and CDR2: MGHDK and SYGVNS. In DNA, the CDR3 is TGTGCCAGCAGTGCTCTATCGGGAGGGTGGAATTCACCCCTCCACTTT. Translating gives CASSALSGGWNSPLHF.

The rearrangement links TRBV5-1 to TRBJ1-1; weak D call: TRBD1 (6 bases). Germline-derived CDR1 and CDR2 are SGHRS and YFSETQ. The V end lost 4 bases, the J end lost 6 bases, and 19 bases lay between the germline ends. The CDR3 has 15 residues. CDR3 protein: CASSPRSVEGAEAFF. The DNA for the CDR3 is TGCGCCAGCAGCCCCCGGAGCGTCGAGGGGGCTGAAGCTTTCTTT.

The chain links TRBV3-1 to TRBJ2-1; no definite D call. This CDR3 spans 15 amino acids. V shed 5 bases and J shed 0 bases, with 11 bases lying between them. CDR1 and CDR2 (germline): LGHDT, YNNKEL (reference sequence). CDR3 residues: CASSGTPSSYNEQFF. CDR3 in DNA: TGTGCCAGCAGCGGAACACCTAGCTCCTACAATGAGCAGTTCTTC.

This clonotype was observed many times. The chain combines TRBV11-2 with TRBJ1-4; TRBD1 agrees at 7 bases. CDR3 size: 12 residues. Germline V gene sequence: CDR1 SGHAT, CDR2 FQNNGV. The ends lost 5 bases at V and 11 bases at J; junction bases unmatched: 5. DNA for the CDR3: TGTGCCAGCAGCACCCCACAGGGGAAACTGTTTTTT. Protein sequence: CASSTPQGKLFF.

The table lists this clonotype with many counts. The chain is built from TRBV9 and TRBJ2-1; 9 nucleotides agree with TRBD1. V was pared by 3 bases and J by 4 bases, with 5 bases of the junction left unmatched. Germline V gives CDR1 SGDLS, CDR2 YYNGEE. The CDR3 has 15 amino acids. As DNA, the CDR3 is TGTGCCAGCAGCGGCATGGGACAGGGATACAATGAGCAGTTCTTC. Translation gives CASSGMGQGYNEQFF.

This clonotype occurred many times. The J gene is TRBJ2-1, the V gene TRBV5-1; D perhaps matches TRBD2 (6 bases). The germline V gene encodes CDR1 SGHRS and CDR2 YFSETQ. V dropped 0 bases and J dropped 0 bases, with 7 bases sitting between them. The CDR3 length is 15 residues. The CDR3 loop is CASSLGGVSYNEQFF. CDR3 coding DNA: TGCGCCAGCAGCTTGGGGGGGGTCTCCTACAATGAGCAGTTCTTC.

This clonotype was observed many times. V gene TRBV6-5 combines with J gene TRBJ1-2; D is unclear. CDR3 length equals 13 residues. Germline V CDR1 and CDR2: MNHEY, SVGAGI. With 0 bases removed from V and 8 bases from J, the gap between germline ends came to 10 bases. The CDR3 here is CASSYSSILGYTF. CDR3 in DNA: TGTGCCAGCAGTTACTCGAGTATTCTCGGCTACACCTTC.

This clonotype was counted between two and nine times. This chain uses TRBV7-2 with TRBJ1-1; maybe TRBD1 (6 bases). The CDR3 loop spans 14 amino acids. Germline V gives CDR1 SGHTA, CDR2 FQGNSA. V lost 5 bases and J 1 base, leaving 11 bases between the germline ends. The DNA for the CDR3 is TGTGCCAGCAGCCCACTAGGGGGGAACACTGAAGCTTTCTTT. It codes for CASSPLGGNTEAFF.

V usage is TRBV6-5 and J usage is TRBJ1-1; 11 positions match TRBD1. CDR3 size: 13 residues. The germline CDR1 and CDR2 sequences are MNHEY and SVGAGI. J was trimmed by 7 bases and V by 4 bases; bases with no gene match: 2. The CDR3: CASSWGTGGEAFF. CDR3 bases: TGTGCCAGCAGTTGGGGGACAGGGGGTGAAGCTTTCTTT.

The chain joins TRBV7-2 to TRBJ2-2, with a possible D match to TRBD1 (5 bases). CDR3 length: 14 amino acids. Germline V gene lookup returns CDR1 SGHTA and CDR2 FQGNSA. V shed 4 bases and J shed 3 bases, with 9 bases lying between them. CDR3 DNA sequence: TGTGCCAGCAGCTCACGCAGGGACACCGGGGAGCTGTTTTTT. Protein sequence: CASSSRRDTGELFF.

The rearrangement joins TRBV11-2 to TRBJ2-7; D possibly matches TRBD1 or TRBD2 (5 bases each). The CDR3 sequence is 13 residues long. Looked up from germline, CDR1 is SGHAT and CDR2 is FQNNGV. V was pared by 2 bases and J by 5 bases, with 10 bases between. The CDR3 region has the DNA TGTGCCAGCAGCTTATGGTTGGGGGACGAGCAGTACTTC. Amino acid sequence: CASSLWLGDEQYF. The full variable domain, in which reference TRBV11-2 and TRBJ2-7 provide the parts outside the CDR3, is EAGVAQSPRYKIIEKRQSVAFWCNPISGHATLYWYQQILGQGPKLLIQFQNNGVVDDSQLPKDRFSAERLKGVDSTLKIQPAKLEDSAVYLCASSLWLGDEQYFGPGTRLTVT.

In DNA form, the CDR3 reads TGTGCCAGCAGCTTGGATGGGGCGCAAGAGACCCAGTACTTC. As protein: CASSLDGAQETQYF. The V gene is TRBV5-5, the J gene TRBJ2-5; TRBD1 is a possible D gene (5 bases). The ends were cut back, 0 bases at V and 2 bases at J, with 8 bases in the middle. The CDR3 runs to 14 residues. From germline, CDR1 is SGHKS and CDR2 YYEKEE (reference sequence).

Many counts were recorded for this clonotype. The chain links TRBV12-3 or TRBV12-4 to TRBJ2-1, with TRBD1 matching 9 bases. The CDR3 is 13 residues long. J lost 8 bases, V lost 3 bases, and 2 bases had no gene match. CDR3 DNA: TGTGCCAGCAGTTTTGGACAGGGGTATGAGCAGTTCTTC. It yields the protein CASSFGQGYEQFF.

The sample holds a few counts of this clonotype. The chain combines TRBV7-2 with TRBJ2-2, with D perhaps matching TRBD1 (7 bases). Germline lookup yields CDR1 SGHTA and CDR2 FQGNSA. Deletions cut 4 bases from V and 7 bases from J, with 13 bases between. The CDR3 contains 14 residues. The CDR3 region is CASSSSGGIGELFF. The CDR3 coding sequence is TGTGCCAGCAGCTCTTCAGGGGGGATCGGGGAGCTGTTTTTT.

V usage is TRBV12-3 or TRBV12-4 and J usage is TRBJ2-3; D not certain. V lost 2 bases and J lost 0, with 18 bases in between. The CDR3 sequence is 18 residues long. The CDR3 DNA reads TGTGCCAGCAGTTTAATTCGTCGTGGGATTAACAGCACAGATACGCAGTATTTT. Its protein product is CASSLIRRGINSTDTQYF.

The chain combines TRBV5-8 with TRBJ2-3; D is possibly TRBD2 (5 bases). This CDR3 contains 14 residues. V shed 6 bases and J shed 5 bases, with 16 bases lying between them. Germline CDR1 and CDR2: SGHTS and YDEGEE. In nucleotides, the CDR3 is TGTGCCAGCACCTACGGGGAGCTTGGAGATACGCAGTATTTT. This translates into CASTYGELGDTQYF.

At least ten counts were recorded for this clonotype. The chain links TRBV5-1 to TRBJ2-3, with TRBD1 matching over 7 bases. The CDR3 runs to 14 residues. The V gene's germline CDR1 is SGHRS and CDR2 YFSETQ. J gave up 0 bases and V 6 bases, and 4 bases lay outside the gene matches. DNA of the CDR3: TGCGCCAGCACCAGACAGGGCAGCACAGATACGCAGTATTTT. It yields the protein CASTRQGSTDTQYF.

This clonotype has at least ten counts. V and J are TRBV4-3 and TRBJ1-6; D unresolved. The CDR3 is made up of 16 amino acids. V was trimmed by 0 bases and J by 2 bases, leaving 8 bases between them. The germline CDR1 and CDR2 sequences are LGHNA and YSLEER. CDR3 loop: CASSQDVRPYNSPLHF. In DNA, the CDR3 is TGCGCCAGCAGCCAAGATGTCAGGCCCTATAATTCACCCCTCCACTTT.

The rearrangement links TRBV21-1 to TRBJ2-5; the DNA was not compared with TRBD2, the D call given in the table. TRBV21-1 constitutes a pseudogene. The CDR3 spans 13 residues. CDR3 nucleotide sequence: TGTGCCAGCAGCCAGGGCCGGGGAGAGACCCAGTACTTC. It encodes CASSQGRGETQYF.

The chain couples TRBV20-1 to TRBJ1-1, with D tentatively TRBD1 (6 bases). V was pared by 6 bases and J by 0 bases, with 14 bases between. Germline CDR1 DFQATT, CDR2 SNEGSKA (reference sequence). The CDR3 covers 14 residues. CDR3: CSATTGLMNTEAFF. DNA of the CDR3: TGCAGTGCAACGACAGGCCTTATGAACACTGAAGCTTTCTTT.

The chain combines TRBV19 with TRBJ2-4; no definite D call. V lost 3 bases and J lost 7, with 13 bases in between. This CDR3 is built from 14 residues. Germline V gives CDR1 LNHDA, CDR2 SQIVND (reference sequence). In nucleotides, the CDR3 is TGTGCCAGTAGTATGAGAGTGTATGGGAACATTCAGTACTTC. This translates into CASSMRVYGNIQYF. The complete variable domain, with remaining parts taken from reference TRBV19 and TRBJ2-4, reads DGGITQSPKYLFRKEGQNVTLSCEQNLNHDAMYWYRQDPGQGLRLIYYSQIVNDFQKGDIAEGYSVSREKKESFPLTVTSAQKNPTAFYLCASSMRVYGNIQYFGAGTRLSVL.

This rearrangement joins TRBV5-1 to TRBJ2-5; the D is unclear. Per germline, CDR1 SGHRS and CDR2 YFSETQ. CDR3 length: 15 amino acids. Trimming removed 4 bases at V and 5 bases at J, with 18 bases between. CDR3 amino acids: CASSPDAVGMETQYF. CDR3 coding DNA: TGCGCCAGCAGCCCGGACGCAGTGGGCATGGAGACCCAGTACTTC. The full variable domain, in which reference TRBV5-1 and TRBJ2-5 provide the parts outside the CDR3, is KAGVTQTPRYLIKTRGQQVTLSCSPISGHRSVSWYQQTPGQGLQFLFEYFSETQRNKGNFPGRFSGRQFSNSRSEMNVSTLELGDSALYLCASSPDAVGMETQYFGPGTRLLVL.

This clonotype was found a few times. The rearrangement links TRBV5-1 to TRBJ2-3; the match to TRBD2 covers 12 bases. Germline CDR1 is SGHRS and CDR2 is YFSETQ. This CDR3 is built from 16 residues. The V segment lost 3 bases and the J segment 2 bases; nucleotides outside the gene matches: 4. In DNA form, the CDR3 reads TGCGCCAGCAGCTCGACTAGCGGGGGTGTCACAGATACGCAGTATTTT. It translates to CASSSTSGGVTDTQYF.

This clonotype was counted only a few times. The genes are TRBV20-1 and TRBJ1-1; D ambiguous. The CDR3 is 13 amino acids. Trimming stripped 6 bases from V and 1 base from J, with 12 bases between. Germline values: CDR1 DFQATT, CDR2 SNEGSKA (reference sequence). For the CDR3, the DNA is TGCAGTGCCCCCAGTGTGGCGAACACTGAAGCTTTCTTT. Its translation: CSAPSVANTEAFF.